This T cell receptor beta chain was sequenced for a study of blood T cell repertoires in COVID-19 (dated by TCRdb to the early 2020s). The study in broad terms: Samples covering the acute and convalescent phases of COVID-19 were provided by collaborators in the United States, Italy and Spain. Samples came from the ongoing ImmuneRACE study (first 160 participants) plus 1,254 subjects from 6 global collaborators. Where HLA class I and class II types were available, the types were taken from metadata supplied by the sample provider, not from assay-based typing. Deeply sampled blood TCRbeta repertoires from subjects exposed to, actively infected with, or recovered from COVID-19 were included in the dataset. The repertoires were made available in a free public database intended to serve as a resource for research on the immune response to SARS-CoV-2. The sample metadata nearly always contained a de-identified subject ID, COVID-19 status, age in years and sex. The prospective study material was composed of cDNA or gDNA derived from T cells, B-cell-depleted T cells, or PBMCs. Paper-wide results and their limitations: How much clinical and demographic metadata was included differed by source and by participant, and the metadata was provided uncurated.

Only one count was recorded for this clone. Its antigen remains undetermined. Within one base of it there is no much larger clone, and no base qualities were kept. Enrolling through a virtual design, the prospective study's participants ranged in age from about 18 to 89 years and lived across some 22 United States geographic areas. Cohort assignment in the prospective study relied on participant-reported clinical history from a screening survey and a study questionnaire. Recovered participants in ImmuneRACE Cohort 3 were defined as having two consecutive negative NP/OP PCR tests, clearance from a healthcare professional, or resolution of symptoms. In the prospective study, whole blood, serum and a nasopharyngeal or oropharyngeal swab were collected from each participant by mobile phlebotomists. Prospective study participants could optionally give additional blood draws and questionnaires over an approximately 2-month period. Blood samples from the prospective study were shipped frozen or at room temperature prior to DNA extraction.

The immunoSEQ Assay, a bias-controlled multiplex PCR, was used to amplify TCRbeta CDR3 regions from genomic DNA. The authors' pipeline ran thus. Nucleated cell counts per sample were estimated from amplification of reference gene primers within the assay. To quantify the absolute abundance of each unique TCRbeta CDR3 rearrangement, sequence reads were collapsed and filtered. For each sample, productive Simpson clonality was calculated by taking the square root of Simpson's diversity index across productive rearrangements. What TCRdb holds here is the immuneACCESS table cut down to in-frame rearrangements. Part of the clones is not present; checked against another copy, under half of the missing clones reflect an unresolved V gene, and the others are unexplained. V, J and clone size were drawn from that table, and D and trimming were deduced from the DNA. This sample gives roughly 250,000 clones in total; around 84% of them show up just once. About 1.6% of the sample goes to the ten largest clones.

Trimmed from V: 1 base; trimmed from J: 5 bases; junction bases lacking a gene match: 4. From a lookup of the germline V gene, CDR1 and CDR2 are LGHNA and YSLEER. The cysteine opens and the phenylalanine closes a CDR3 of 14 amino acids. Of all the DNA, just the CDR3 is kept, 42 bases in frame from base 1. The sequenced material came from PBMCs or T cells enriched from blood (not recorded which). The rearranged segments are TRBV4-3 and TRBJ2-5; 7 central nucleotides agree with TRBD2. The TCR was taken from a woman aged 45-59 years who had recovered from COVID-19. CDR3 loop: CASSQAPGGETQYF. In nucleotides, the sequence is TGCGCCAGCAGCCAAGCTCCCGGGGGGGAGACCCAGTACTTC.